The sequence of this T cell receptor beta chain was determined in a study of siplizumab effects on memory and regulatory T cells. Method: immunoSEQ multiplex PCR; TCRdb's copy keeps in-frame clones and lacks some. The table includes approximately 100,000 clones, about 90% detected once. In regard to this clone: What it binds is not known.

V lost 2 bases to trimming and J lost 5 bases; unmatched junction nucleotides: 15. This CDR3 comprises 18 residues. CDR1 and CDR2 from the germline V gene are SGHAT and FQNNGV. Findings and caveats of the study: In unstimulated cells, naive T cells appeared more diverse than memory T cells and seemed major alloresponse contributors.

V gene TRBV11-2 combines with J gene TRBJ2-1, with TRBD2 matching over 7 bases. This TCR was sampled from a human donor in good health. Sequences were obtained from Tregs sorted from blood. The CDR3 is CASSLFNFLGGSNNEQFF. In nucleotides, the CDR3 is TGTGCCAGCAGCTTATTCAATTTTCTCGGGGGGTCCAACAATGAGCAGTTCTTC.